The rows below give T cell receptor beta chains drawn from one sample of a study of technical replicates of blood from a few donors. Using immunoSEQ multiplex PCR, the repertoire was profiled, and TCRdb retains in-frame clones only, with some absent. This table holds 15,000 to 20,000 clones, approximately 80% found once. The specimen sequenced was PBMCs. The source of these receptors is a human donor in good health. Each CDR3 is given with its conserved first and last residue. D genes are given only for firm matches. For some rows the clone size is stated as once, few or many, or as a class when expanded; others skip it.

clone size | CDR3 length | J gene | D gene | V gene | CDR3 protein | CDR3 DNA
NA | 16 | TRBJ1-2 | TRBD1 | TRBV28 | CASSLGNRGLNYGYTF | TGTGCCAGCAGTTTAGGGAACAGGGGATTGAACTATGGCTACACCTTC
NA | 16 | TRBJ1-4 | NA | TRBV27 | CASSFKAGPKEEKLFF | TGTGCCAGCAGTTTCAAAGCAGGCCCTAAAGAGGAAAAACTGTTTTTT
once | 16 | TRBJ1-4 | NA | TRBV4-1 | CASSQDPRGSREKLFF | TGCGCCAGCAGCCAAGATCCCAGGGGTTCCCGTGAAAAACTGTTTTTT
NA | 14 | TRBJ2-3 | NA | TRBV2 | CASRGRGSTDTQYF | TGTGCCAGCCGGGGGAGGGGGAGCACAGATACGCAGTATTTT
few | 15 | TRBJ2-3 | NA | TRBV10-3 | CATRSGAASTDTQYF | TGTGCCACCAGAAGCGGAGCAGCTAGCACAGATACGCAGTATTTT
NA | 16 | TRBJ2-3 | TRBD2 | TRBV14 | CASSHRGLASTDTQYF | TGTGCCAGCAGCCATAGGGGACTAGCCAGCACAGATACGCAGTATTTT
NA | 18 | TRBJ2-1 | TRBD2 | TRBV9 | CASSPSHTLAGVNNEQFF | TGTGCCAGCAGCCCAAGTCACACACTAGCGGGAGTTAACAATGAGCAGTTCTTC
NA | 13 | TRBJ2-1 | NA | TRBV5-1 | CASSLDPVGEQFF | TGCGCCAGCAGCTTGGACCCGGTGGGCGAGCAGTTCTTC
NA | 14 | TRBJ1-1 | TRBD1 | TRBV9 | CASSAQGARTEAFF | TGTGCCAGCAGCGCACAGGGGGCACGAACTGAAGCTTTCTTT
NA | 12 | TRBJ2-5 | NA | TRBV7-8 | CASSPPQRTQYF | TGTGCCAGCAGTCCCCCACAGAGAACCCAGTACTTC
NA | 14 | TRBJ2-5 | NA | TRBV6-5 | CASSLTHLQETQYF | TGTGCCAGCAGCCTCACACATCTCCAAGAGACCCAGTACTTC
NA | 14 | TRBJ1-1 | NA | TRBV28 | CASSPGQFNTEAFF | TGTGCCAGCAGCCCCGGACAGTTTAACACTGAAGCTTTCTTT
NA | 14 | TRBJ2-1 | TRBD2 | TRBV13 | CASSGTSGDNEQFF | TGTGCCAGCAGTGGGACTAGCGGGGACAATGAGCAGTTCTTC
NA | 13 | TRBJ2-7 | NA | TRBV2 | CASSENSRGEQYF | TGTGCCAGCAGTGAAAACAGTCGGGGCGAGCAGTACTTC
NA | 15 | TRBJ2-1 | NA | TRBV27 | CASSQRALSYNEQFF | TGTGCCAGCAGCCAGCGGGCGCTCTCCTACAATGAGCAGTTCTTC
NA | 18 | TRBJ2-7 | TRBD1 | TRBV7-9 | CASSLGSGGRTSGYEQYF | TGTGCCAGCAGCTTAGGATCAGGGGGCAGGACAAGCGGCTACGAGCAGTACTTC
NA | 16 | TRBJ2-1 | NA | TRBV11-2 | CASNALGEPPYNEQFF | TGTGCCAGCAACGCTCTTGGGGAGCCGCCCTACAATGAGCAGTTCTTC
NA | 14 | TRBJ2-1 | NA | TRBV2 | CASSGLVLHVEQFF | TGTGCCAGCAGTGGGCTAGTCCTGCATGTTGAGCAGTTCTTC
NA | 14 | TRBJ2-3 | TRBD1 | TRBV2 | CASSGTGRQDTQYF | TGTGCCAGCAGTGGGACAGGGAGACAAGATACGCAGTATTTT
NA | 15 | TRBJ1-3 | NA | TRBV19 | CASSIQSISGNTIYF | TGTGCCAGTAGTATCCAGTCGATCTCTGGAAACACCATATATTTT
NA | 18 | TRBJ1-3 | TRBD1 | TRBV28 | CASTSPRTGGSSGNTIYF | TGTGCCAGCACCTCTCCTAGGACAGGGGGTTCTTCTGGAAACACCATATATTTT
NA | 16 | TRBJ1-5 | TRBD1 | TRBV6-6 | CASSYRQGASNQPQHF | TGTGCCAGCAGTTATAGACAGGGGGCGAGCAATCAGCCCCAGCATTTT
NA | 15 | TRBJ1-5 | NA | TRBV15 | CATSRMQGNNQPQHF | TGTGCCACCAGCAGAATGCAGGGGAACAATCAGCCCCAGCATTTT
NA | 15 | TRBJ2-1 | TRBD2 | TRBV19 | CASSISGTQGMPQFF | TGTGCCAGTAGTATTAGCGGGACGCAAGGGATGCCGCAGTTCTTC
NA | 16 | TRBJ2-1 | TRBD2 | TRBV7-8 | CASSSFSGISYNEQFF | TGTGCCAGCAGCTCCTTCAGCGGGATCTCCTACAATGAGCAGTTCTTC
NA | 16 | TRBJ2-1 | TRBD2 | TRBV7-9 | CASSPRGLAGNNEQFF | TGTGCCAGCAGCCCCCGGGGACTAGCGGGGAACAATGAGCAGTTCTTC
NA | 15 | TRBJ2-5 | TRBD2 | TRBV11-2 | CASSSGLAGEETQYF | TGTGCCAGCAGCTCTGGACTAGCGGGAGAAGAGACCCAGTACTTC
NA | 19 | TRBJ2-6 | NA | TRBV4-2 | CASSQDSGSGFSGANVLTF | TGTGCCAGCAGCCAAGATAGCGGAAGCGGGTTTTCTGGGGCCAACGTCCTGACTTTC
NA | 15 | TRBJ2-1 | NA | TRBV2 | CASSEVSVAYNEQFF | TGTGCCAGCAGTGAAGTCAGCGTAGCCTACAATGAGCAGTTCTTC
NA | 15 | TRBJ1-4 | NA | TRBV10-3 | CAISGGDLTNEKLFF | TGTGCCATCAGTGGGGGGGATCTCACTAATGAAAAACTGTTTTTT
NA | 15 | TRBJ2-5 | NA | TRBV5-1 | CASSFIGVKEETQYF | TGCGCCAGCAGCTTTATAGGGGTGAAAGAAGAGACCCAGTACTTC
NA | 16 | TRBJ2-7 | TRBD1 | TRBV29-1 | CSVEGTGGWWSYEQYF | TGCAGCGTTGAAGGGACAGGGGGCTGGTGGTCCTACGAGCAGTACTTC
NA | 13 | TRBJ2-1 | NA | TRBV5-3 | CARSLVPYNEQFF | TGTGCCAGAAGCTTGGTTCCTTACAATGAGCAGTTCTTC
NA | 14 | TRBJ2-2 | NA | TRBV19 | CASSPQGGGGELFF | TGTGCCAGTAGTCCTCAGGGAGGTGGCGGGGAGCTGTTTTTT
NA | 17 | TRBJ2-3 | TRBD2 | TRBV2 | CASSEARTSGRADTQYF | TGTGCCAGCAGTGAAGCTCGGACTAGCGGGAGGGCAGATACGCAGTATTTT
once | 14 | TRBJ2-7 | NA | TRBV5-4 | CASSLAPLSYEQYF | TGTGCCAGCAGCTTGGCCCCTCTCTCCTACGAGCAGTACTTC
NA | 14 | TRBJ2-7 | TRBD1 | TRBV5-1 | CASRPGTGNNEQYF | TGCGCCAGCAGACCCGGGACAGGGAACAACGAGCAGTACTTC
NA | 14 | TRBJ2-3 | NA | TRBV11-2 | CASSIPVHTDTQYF | TGTGCCAGCAGCATCCCGGTTCACACAGATACGCAGTATTTT
few | 12 | TRBJ2-1 | TRBD2 | TRBV30 | CAWTRAGYEQFF | TGTGCCTGGACTCGAGCGGGATATGAGCAGTTCTTC
NA | 10 | TRBJ2-1 | NA | TRBV20-1 | CSASNNEQFF | TGCAGTGCTAGCAACAATGAGCAGTTCTTC
NA | 16 | TRBJ2-5 | TRBD2 | TRBV6-5 | CASSYSALAGSETQYF | TGTGCCAGCAGTTACTCGGCTCTAGCGGGAAGCGAGACCCAGTACTTC
NA | 16 | TRBJ2-3 | NA | TRBV13 | CASNARESFAADTQYF | TGTGCCAGCAACGCCCGGGAGAGCTTTGCCGCAGATACGCAGTATTTT
NA | 13 | TRBJ1-4 | NA | TRBV30 | CAWSVRLGEKLFF | TGTGCCTGGAGTGTACGACTTGGTGAAAAACTGTTTTTT
NA | 12 | TRBJ1-1 | NA | TRBV6-1 | CASSPLNTEAFF | TGTGCCAGCAGTCCTCTGAACACTGAAGCTTTCTTT
NA | 14 | TRBJ1-3 | NA | TRBV5-6 | CASSLANSGNTIYF | TGTGCCAGCAGCTTGGCTAACTCTGGAAACACCATATATTTT
few | 15 | TRBJ2-5 | TRBD1 | TRBV6-6 | CASSLYRRGQETQYF | TGTGCCAGCAGCCTATATCGCAGGGGGCAAGAGACCCAGTACTTC
NA | 16 | TRBJ2-7 | TRBD2 | TRBV7-9 | CASSLDERGFSYEQYF | TGTGCCAGCAGCTTAGATGAGCGGGGGTTCTCCTACGAGCAGTACTTC
NA | 13 | TRBJ1-5 | NA | TRBV29-1 | CSVEEVEGQPQHF | TGCAGCGTTGAAGAAGTAGAGGGTCAGCCCCAGCATTTT
NA | 19 | TRBJ2-1 | TRBD2 | TRBV7-9 | CASSLGGRTSGRLENEQFF | TGTGCCAGCAGCTTAGGCGGGAGGACTAGCGGGAGGTTGGAGAATGAGCAGTTCTTC
few | 16 | TRBJ1-5 | TRBD1 | TRBV10-2 | CASSAGQGHSNQPQHF | TGCGCCAGCAGTGCCGGACAGGGACATAGCAATCAGCCCCAGCATTTT
NA | 14 | TRBJ1-5 | NA | TRBV19 | CASSIGDTYQPQHF | TGTGCCAGTAGTATAGGGGACACTTATCAGCCCCAGCATTTT
NA | 15 | TRBJ2-1 | TRBD1 | TRBV6-6 | CASSTGTGSYNEQFF | TGTGCCAGCAGTACCGGGACAGGGAGCTACAATGAGCAGTTCTTC
NA | 15 | TRBJ2-5 | NA | TRBV28 | CASSLTGVGKETQYF | TGTGCCAGCAGTTTAACGGGAGTAGGAAAAGAGACCCAGTACTTC